This T cell receptor beta chain was identified in a study of cytomegalovirus exposure and HLA in healthy donors. The study ran its PCR with 60 Vbeta and 13 Jbeta primers. Generated by immunoSEQ multiplex PCR, the TCRdb table keeps only in-frame clones and is missing some. This table has 180,000 or so clones, roughly 8.7% appearing once. There are a few counts of this clone. Its antigen is undetermined. Study-level points and caveats: There were a few CMV-associated chains whose specificity for CMV antigens was confirmed in vitro. TCR beta chain V- and J-gene trimming was linked, in a later analysis, to a missense variant in DCLRE1C. Presence/absence analyses rested on an assumption that sequencing depth was roughly uniform across donors.

Donors had nominal health at sampling but likely had unrecorded immune exposures. Germline CDR1 is MNHEY and CDR2 is SVGAGI. The V gene lost 5 bases and the J gene lost 4 bases, with 14 bases spanning the gap. The CDR3 has 14 amino acids. The sequence came from a woman aged 25 to 39 in good health and CMV-seropositive. The rearrangement joins TRBV6-5 to TRBJ1-2; a possible D gene is TRBD1 (5 bases). The sample was PBMCs. In DNA form, the CDR3 reads TGTGCCAGCAGTCCGCAGGGAACGATCTATGGCTACACCTTC. Its translation is CASSPQGTIYGYTF.